This is a list of T cell receptor beta chains from one sample in a study of T-cell reconstitution after alpha-beta-depleted transplantation in children. One entry per CDR3 protein results from TCRdb running MiXCR on the PCR reads. The data show about 110,000 distinct CDR3 sequences, approximately 10% seen once. Sequences were derived from PBMCs, sampled before TCRalphabeta/CD19-depleted stem cell transplant. All receptors derive from a boy younger than 10 with acute lymphoblastic leukemia, due to receive a stem cell transplant. Each CDR3 is given with its conserved first and last residue. Each record gives: D gene, J gene, clone size, V gene, CDR3 protein, CDR3 DNA. D genes are given only for firm matches. Size values are once, few and many counts, or a class for expanded clones, and some rows have none.

d_call: NA
j_call: TRBJ2-2
clone_size: few
v_call: TRBV5-1
cdr3_aa: CASSLGLRQTNTGELFF
cdr3_nt: TGCGCCAGCAGCTTGGGGCTCAGGCAAACGAACACCGGGGAGCTGTTTTTT

d_call: TRBD2
j_call: TRBJ2-3
clone_size: NA
v_call: TRBV5-1
cdr3_aa: CASSRLAGDTDTQYF
cdr3_nt: TGCGCCAGCAGCCGACTAGCGGGAGACACAGATACGCAGTATTTT

d_call: TRBD2
j_call: TRBJ2-1
clone_size: NA
v_call: TRBV27
cdr3_aa: CASSLSASGMNEQFF
cdr3_nt: TGTGCCAGCAGTTTATCGGCTAGCGGGATGAATGAGCAGTTCTTC

d_call: NA
j_call: TRBJ1-1
clone_size: NA
v_call: TRBV29-1
cdr3_aa: CSVKGQENTEAFF
cdr3_nt: TGCAGCGTCAAGGGACAAGAGAACACTGAAGCTTTCTTT

d_call: NA
j_call: TRBJ2-3
clone_size: NA
v_call: TRBV5-1
cdr3_aa: CASSLEGFSTDTQYF
cdr3_nt: TGCGCCAGCAGCTTGGAGGGGTTTAGCACAGATACGCAGTATTTT

d_call: NA
j_call: TRBJ1-5
clone_size: many
v_call: TRBV20-1
cdr3_aa: CSARVGGATNQPQHF
cdr3_nt: TGCAGTGCTAGAGTAGGAGGCGCAACTAATCAGCCCCAGCATTTT

d_call: NA
j_call: TRBJ2-5
clone_size: few
v_call: TRBV27
cdr3_aa: CASSLKGKETQYF
cdr3_nt: TGTGCCAGCAGTTTAAAAGGGAAAGAGACCCAGTACTTC

d_call: NA
j_call: TRBJ2-7
clone_size: NA
v_call: TRBV3-1
cdr3_aa: CASSVARSSYEQYF
cdr3_nt: TGTGCCAGCAGCGTAGCGCGAAGCTCCTACGAGCAGTACTTC

d_call: NA
j_call: TRBJ2-7
clone_size: many
v_call: TRBV2
cdr3_aa: CASSEERTTAYEQYF
cdr3_nt: TGTGCCAGCAGTGAAGAGCGTACTACCGCCTACGAGCAGTACTTC

d_call: NA
j_call: TRBJ1-6
clone_size: NA
v_call: TRBV28
cdr3_aa: CASRIGQPYNSPLHF
cdr3_nt: TGTGCCAGCAGGATCGGACAGCCATATAATTCACCCCTCCACTTT

d_call: NA
j_call: TRBJ1-2
clone_size: NA
v_call: TRBV7-9
cdr3_aa: CASSLEGHPRPNYGYTF
cdr3_nt: TGTGCCAGCAGCTTAGAGGGACACCCCCGACCTAACTATGGCTACACCTTC

d_call: TRBD2
j_call: TRBJ2-3
clone_size: NA
v_call: TRBV7-8
cdr3_aa: CASSLVGLAVLTDTQYF
cdr3_nt: TGTGCCAGCAGCTTAGTCGGACTAGCGGTTCTCACAGATACGCAGTATTTT

d_call: TRBD1
j_call: TRBJ1-4
clone_size: NA
v_call: TRBV5-1
cdr3_aa: CASSLGRGRHEKLFF
cdr3_nt: TGCGCCAGCAGCTTAGGCAGGGGGCGGCATGAAAAACTGTTTTTT

d_call: TRBD1
j_call: TRBJ2-7
clone_size: few
v_call: TRBV10-2
cdr3_aa: CASSPLDRVRDSYEQYF
cdr3_nt: TGCGCCAGCAGCCCCCTTGACAGGGTTCGGGACTCCTACGAGCAGTACTTC

d_call: NA
j_call: TRBJ2-5
clone_size: many
v_call: TRBV4-2
cdr3_aa: CASSQVEETQYF
cdr3_nt: TGTGCCAGCAGCCAAGTGGAGGAGACCCAGTACTTC

d_call: TRBD2
j_call: TRBJ2-3
clone_size: few
v_call: TRBV5-1
cdr3_aa: CASSLPGTSTFDTQYF
cdr3_nt: TGCGCCAGCAGCTTGCCCGGGACTAGTACGTTCGATACGCAGTATTTT

d_call: TRBD2
j_call: TRBJ2-5
clone_size: NA
v_call: TRBV10-3
cdr3_aa: CASGGLAEETQYF
cdr3_nt: TGTGCCAGTGGGGGACTAGCCGAAGAGACCCAGTACTTC

d_call: TRBD2
j_call: TRBJ2-1
clone_size: many
v_call: TRBV6-1
cdr3_aa: CASSGGLAGPNEQFF
cdr3_nt: TGTGCCAGCAGTGGGGGACTAGCGGGACCCAATGAGCAGTTCTTC

d_call: NA
j_call: TRBJ1-6
clone_size: many
v_call: TRBV6-1
cdr3_aa: CATNLGGKNSPLHF
cdr3_nt: TGTGCCACCAACCTGGGCGGGAAGAATTCACCCCTCCACTTT

d_call: NA
j_call: TRBJ1-2
clone_size: NA
v_call: TRBV7-2
cdr3_aa: CASSLAMLGYTF
cdr3_nt: TGTGCCAGCAGCTTAGCCATGCTGGGCTACACCTTC